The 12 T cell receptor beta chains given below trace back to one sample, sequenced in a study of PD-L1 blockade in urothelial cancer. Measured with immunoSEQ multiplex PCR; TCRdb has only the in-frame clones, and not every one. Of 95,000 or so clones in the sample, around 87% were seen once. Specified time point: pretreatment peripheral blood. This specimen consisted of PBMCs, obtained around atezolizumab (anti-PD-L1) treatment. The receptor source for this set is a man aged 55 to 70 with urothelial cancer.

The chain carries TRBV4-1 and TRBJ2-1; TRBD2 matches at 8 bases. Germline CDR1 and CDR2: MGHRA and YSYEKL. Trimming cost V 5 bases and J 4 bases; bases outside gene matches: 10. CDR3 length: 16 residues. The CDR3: CASSSPGRVRYNEQFF. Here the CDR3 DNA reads TGCGCCAGCAGCTCCCCCGGGAGGGTGAGATACAATGAGCAGTTCTTC.

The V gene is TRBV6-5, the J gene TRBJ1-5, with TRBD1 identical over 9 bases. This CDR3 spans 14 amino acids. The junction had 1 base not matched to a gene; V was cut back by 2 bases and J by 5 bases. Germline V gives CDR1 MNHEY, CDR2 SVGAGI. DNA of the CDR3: TGTGCCAGCAGTTACCGGACAGGGGATCAGCCCCAGCATTTT. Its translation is CASSYRTGDQPQHF.

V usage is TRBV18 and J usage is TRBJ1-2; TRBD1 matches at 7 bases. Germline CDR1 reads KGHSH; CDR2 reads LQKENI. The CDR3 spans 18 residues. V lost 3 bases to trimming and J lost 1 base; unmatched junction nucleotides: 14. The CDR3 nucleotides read TGTGCCAGCTCACCCCTCCATCAGGGACAGACATTTAACTATGGCTACACCTTC. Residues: CASSPLHQGQTFNYGYTF.

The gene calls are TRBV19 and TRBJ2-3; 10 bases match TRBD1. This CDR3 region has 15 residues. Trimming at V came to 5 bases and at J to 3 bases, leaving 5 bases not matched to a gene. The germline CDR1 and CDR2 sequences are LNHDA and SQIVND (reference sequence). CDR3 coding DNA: TGTGCCAGTAGTGGTCGGGACAGGGGTACAGATACGCAGTATTTT. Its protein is CASSGRDRGTDTQYF.

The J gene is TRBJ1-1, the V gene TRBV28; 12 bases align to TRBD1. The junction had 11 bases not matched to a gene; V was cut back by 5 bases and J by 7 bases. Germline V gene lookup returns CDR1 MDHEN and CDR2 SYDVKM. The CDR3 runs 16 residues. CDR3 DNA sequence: TGTGCCAGCAGTCCAACCGGGACAGGGGGCTTCAGTGAAGCTTTCTTT. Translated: CASSPTGTGGFSEAFF.

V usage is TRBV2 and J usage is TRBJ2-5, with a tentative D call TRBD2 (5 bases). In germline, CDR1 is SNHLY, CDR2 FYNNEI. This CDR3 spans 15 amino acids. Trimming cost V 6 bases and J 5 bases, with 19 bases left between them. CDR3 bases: TGTGCCAGCAGCCCCGGGGTCAGTCCGGGGGAGACCCAGTACTTC. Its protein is CASSPGVSPGETQYF.

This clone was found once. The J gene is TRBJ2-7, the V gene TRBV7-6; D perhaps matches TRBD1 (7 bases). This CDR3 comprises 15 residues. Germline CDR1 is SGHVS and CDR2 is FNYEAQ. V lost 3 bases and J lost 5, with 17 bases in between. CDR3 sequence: CASSLDQGGRDEQYF. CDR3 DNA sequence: TGTGCCAGCAGCTTGGACCAGGGGGGCAGGGACGAGCAGTACTTC.

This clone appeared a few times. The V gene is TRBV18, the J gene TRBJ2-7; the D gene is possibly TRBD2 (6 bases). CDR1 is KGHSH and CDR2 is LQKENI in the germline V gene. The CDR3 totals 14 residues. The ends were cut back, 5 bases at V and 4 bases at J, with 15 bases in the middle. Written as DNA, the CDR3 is TGTGCCAGCTCAAGAACAGGAGGGGATTACGAGCAGTACTTC. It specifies CASSRTGGDYEQYF. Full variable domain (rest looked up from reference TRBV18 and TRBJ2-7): NAGVMQNPRHLVRRRGQEARLRCSPMKGHSHVYWYRQLPEEGLKFMVYLQKENIIDESGMPKERFSAEFPKEGPSILRIQQVVRGDSAAYFCASSRTGGDYEQYFGPGTRLTVT.

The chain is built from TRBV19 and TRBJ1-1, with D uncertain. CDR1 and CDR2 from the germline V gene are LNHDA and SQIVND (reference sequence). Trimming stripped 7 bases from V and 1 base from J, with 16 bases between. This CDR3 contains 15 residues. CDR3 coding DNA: TGTGCCAGTAATGAGACACCTACTCAGAACACTGAAGCTTTCTTT. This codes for CASNETPTQNTEAFF.

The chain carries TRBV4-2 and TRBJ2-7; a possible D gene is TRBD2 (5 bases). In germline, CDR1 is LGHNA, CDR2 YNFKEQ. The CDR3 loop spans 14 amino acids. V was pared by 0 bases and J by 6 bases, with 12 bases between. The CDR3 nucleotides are TGTGCCAGCAGCCAAGACAGACTGGCGGGCGAGCAGTACTTC. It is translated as CASSQDRLAGEQYF.

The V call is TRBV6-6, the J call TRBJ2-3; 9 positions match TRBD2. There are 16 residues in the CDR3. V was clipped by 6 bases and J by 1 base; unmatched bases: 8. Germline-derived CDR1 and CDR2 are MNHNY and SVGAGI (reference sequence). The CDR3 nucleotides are TGTGCCAGCAGACCTTCTAGCGGGAAAGGCACAGATACGCAGTATTTT. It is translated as CASRPSSGKGTDTQYF.

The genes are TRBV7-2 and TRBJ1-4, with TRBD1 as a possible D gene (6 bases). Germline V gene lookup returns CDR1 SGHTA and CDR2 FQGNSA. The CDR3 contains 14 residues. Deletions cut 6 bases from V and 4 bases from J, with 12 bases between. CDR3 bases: TGTGCCAGCAGGCTACAGGGTGATAATGAAAAACTGTTTTTT. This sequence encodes CASRLQGDNEKLFF.